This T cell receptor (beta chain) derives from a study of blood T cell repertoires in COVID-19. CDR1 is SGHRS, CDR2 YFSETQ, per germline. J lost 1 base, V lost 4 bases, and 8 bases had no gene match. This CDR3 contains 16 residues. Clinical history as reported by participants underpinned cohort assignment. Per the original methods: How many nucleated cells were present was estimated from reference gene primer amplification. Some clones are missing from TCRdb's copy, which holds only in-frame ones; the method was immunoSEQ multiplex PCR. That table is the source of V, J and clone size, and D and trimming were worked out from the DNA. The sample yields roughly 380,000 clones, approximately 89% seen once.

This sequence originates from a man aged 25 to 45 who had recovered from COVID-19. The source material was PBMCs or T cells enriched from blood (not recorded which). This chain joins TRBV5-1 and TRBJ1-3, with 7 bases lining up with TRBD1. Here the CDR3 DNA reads TGCGCCAGCAGCCGGGACAGCTCCAGGTCTGGAAACACCATATATTTT. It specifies CASSRDSSRSGNTIYF. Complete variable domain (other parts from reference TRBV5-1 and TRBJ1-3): KAGVTQTPRYLIKTRGQQVTLSCSPISGHRSVSWYQQTPGQGLQFLFEYFSETQRNKGNFPGRFSGRQFSNSRSEMNVSTLELGDSALYLCASSRDSSRSGNTIYFGEGSWLTVV.